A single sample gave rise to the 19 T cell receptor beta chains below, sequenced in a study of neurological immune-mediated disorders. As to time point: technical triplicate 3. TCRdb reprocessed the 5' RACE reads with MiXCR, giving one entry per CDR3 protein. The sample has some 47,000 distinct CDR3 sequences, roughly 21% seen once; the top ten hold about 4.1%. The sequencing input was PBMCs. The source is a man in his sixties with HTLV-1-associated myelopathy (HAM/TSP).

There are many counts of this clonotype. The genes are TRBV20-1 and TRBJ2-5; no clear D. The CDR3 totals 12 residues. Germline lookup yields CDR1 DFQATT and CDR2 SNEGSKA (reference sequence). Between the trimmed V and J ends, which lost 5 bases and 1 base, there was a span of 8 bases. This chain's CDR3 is CSARVFQETQYF. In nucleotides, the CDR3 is TGCAGTGCTCGGGTCTTCCAAGAGACCCAGTACTTC.

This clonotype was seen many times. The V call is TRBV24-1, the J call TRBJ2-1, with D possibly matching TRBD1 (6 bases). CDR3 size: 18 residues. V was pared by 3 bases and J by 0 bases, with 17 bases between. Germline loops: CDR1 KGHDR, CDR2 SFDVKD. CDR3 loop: CATSDVKQGLSSYNEQFF. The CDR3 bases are TGTGCCACCAGTGATGTTAAACAGGGCTTGAGCTCCTACAATGAGCAGTTCTTC.

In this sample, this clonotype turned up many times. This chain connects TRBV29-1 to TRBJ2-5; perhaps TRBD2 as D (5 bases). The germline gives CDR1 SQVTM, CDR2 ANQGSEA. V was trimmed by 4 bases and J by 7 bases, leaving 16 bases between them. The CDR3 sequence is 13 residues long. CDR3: CSVVPGSEGTQYF. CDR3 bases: TGCAGCGTTGTGCCGGGCTCTGAGGGGACCCAGTACTTC.

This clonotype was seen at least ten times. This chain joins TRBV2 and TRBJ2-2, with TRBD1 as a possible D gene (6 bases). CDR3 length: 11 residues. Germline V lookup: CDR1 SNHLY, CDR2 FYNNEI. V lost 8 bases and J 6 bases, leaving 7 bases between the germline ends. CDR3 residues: CASGGSGELFF. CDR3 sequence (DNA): TGTGCCAGCGGGGGCTCCGGGGAGCTGTTTTTT.

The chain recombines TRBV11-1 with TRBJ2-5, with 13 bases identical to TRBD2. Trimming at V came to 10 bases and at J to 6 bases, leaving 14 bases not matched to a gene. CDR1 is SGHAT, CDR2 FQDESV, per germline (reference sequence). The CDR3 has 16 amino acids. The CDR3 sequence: CAISLPGTSGTKTQYF. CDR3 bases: TGTGCCATTAGCCTACCCGGGACTAGCGGGACGAAGACCCAGTACTTC.

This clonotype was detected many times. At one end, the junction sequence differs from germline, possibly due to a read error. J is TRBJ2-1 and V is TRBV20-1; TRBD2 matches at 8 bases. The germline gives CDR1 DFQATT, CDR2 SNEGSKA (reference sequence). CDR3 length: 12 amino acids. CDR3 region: CSARPLSGILGF. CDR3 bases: TGCAGTGCTAGACCCCTTAGCGGGATACTAGGCTTC.

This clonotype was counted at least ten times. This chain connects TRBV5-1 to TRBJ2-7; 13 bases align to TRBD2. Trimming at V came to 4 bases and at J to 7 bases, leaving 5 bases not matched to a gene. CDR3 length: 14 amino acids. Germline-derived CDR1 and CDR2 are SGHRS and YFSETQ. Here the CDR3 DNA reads TGCGCCAGCAGCCCGGGACTAGCGGGAAATGAGCAGTACTTC. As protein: CASSPGLAGNEQYF.

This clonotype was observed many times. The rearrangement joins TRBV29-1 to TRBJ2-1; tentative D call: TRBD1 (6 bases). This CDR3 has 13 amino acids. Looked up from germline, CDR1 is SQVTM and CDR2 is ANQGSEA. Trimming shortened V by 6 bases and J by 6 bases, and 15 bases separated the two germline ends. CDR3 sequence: CSVFPGTRNEQFF. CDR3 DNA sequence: TGCAGCGTCTTCCCCGGGACACGCAATGAGCAGTTCTTC.

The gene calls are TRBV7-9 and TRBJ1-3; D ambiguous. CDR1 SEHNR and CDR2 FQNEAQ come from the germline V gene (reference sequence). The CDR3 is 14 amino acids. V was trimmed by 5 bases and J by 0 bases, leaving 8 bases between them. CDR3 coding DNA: TGTGCCAGCAGCCTGGGGAGCTCTGGAAACACCATATATTTT. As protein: CASSLGSSGNTIYF.

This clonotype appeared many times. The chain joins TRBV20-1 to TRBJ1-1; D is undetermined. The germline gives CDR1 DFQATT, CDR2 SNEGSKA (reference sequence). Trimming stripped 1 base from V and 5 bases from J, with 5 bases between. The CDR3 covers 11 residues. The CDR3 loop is CSARGGTEAFF. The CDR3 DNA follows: TGCAGTGCTAGAGGGGGAACTGAAGCTTTCTTT.

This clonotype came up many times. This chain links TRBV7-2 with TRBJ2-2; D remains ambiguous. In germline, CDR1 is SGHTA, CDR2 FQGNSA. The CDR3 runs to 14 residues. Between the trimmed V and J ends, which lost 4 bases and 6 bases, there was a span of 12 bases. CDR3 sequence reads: CASSSRLSSGELFF. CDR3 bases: TGTGCCAGCAGCTCGAGACTCTCCTCCGGGGAGCTGTTTTTT. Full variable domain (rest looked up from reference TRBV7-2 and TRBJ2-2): GAGVSQSPSNKVTEKGKDVELRCDPISGHTALYWYRQSLGQGLEFLIYFQGNSAPDKSGLPSDRFSAERTGGSVSTLTIQRTQQEDSAVYLCASSSRLSSGELFFGEGSRLTVL.

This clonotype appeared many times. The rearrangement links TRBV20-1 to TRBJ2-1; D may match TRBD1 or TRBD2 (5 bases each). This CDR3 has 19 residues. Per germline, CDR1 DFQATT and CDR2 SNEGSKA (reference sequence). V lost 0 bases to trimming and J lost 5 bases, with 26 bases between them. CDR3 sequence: CSARETRRTGPPGHNEQFF. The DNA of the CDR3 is TGCAGTGCTAGAGAAACTCGCAGGACGGGGCCCCCCGGGCACAATGAGCAGTTCTTC.

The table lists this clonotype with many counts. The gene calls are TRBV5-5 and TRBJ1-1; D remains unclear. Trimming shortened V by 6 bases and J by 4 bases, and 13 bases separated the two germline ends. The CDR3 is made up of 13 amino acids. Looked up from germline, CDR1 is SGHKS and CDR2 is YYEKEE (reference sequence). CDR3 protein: CASIGWESTEAFF. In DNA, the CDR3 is TGTGCCAGCATAGGGTGGGAGTCCACTGAAGCTTTCTTT.

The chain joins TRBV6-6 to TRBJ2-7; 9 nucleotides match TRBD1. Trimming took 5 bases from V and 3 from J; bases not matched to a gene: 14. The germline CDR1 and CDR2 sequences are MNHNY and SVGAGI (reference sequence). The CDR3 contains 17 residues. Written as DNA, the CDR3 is TGTGCCAGCAGTCGACTACCCGGGACAGGGAAACTCTACGAGCAGTACTTC. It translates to CASSRLPGTGKLYEQYF.

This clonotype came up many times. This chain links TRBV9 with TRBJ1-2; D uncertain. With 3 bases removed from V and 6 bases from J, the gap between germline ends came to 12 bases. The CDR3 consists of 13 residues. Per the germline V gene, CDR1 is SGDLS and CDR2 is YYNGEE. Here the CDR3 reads CASSGNRVDGYTF. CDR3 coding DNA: TGTGCCAGCAGCGGAAACCGGGTAGATGGCTACACCTTC.

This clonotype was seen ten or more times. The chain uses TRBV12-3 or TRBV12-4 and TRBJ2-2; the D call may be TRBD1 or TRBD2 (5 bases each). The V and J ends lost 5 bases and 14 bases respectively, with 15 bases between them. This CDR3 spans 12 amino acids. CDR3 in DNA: TGTGCCAGCAGTCCCGCGGGCAGGGCCCTGTTTTTT. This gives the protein CASSPAGRALFF.

For the CDR3, the DNA is TGTGCCAGCAGCCAAGCCTCCGCCGGACTAGCGGGGGCGTATCGCACAGATACGCAGTATTTT. This encodes CASSQASAGLAGAYRTDTQYF. The chain has TRBV3-1 and TRBJ2-3, with 13 bases identical to TRBD2. The junction had 14 bases not matched to a gene; V was cut back by 1 base and J by 1 base. The CDR3 totals 21 residues. The germline V gene has CDR1 LGHDT and CDR2 YNNKEL (reference sequence).

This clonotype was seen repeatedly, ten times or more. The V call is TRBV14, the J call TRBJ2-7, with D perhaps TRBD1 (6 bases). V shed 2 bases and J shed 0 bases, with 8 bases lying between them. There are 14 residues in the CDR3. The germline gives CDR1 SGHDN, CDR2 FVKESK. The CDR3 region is CASSQQTGSYEQYF. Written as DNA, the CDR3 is TGTGCCAGCAGCCAACAGACAGGCTCCTACGAGCAGTACTTC.

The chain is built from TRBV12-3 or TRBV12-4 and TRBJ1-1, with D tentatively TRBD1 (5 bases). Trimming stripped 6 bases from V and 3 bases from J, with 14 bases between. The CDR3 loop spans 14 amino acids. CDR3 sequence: CASRAGRTDTEAFF. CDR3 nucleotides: TGTGCCAGCAGAGCGGGACGGACGGACACTGAAGCTTTCTTT.